This passage covers 27 T cell receptor beta chains from one sample sequenced in a study of cytomegalovirus exposure and HLA in healthy donors. It was with 60 Vbeta and 13 Jbeta primers that the PCR ran. Measured with immunoSEQ multiplex PCR; TCRdb has only the in-frame clones, and not every one. The sample has 150,000 to 200,000 clones, 80% to 90% seen once; the top ten hold about 2.4%. Input material: PBMCs. Source of these receptors: a male donor in good health and CMV-seronegative.

This clone was picked up one time. This chain uses TRBV9 with TRBJ2-1; TRBD2 matches at 7 bases. V lost 3 bases, J lost 3 bases, and 3 bases stayed unmatched. CDR1 SGDLS and CDR2 YYNGEE come from the germline V gene. The CDR3 consists of 14 residues. In nucleotides, the CDR3 is TGTGCCAGCAGCGGGGGGGGAGACTACAATGAGCAGTTCTTC. This translates into CASSGGGDYNEQFF.

This sequence joins TRBV6-5 and TRBJ2-7; 9 nucleotides agree with TRBD1. The CDR3 contains 15 residues. Trimming removed 4 bases from V and 1 base from J; junction bases left unmatched: 5. Germline V lookup: CDR1 MNHEY, CDR2 SVGAGI. The CDR3 sequence: CASSSRTGVSYEQYF. CDR3 coding DNA: TGTGCCAGCAGTTCTCGGACAGGGGTATCCTACGAGCAGTACTTC.

This clone occurred once. The genes are TRBV4-3 and TRBJ2-2, with TRBD1 matching over 9 bases. V shed 1 base, J shed 7 bases, and the junction held 13 bases outside the gene matches. The CDR3 sequence is 18 residues long. From germline, CDR1 is LGHNA and CDR2 YSLEER. DNA for the CDR3: TGCGCCAGCAGCCAAGCCTTTCCCGGGACAGGGTTCAGCGGGGAGCTGTTTTTT. This translates into CASSQAFPGTGFSGELFF.

V is TRBV14 and J is TRBJ2-7; 15 nucleotides line up with TRBD2. V was clipped by 3 bases and J by 6 bases; unmatched bases: 15. There are 19 residues in the CDR3. CDR1 and CDR2 (germline): SGHDN, FVKESK. The CDR3 nucleotides read TGTGCCAGCAGCCACTTTGGACTAGCGGGAGGGCCCGTTGAAAGCGAGCAGTACTTC. Translation gives CASSHFGLAGGPVESEQYF.

CDR3 nucleotides: TGTGCCAGCAGTGAATCCTTATACTATGGCTACACCTTC. It codes for CASSESLYYGYTF. V and J are TRBV25-1 and TRBJ1-2; D remains ambiguous. V lost 1 base, J lost 3 bases, and 6 bases lay in between. This CDR3 comprises 13 residues. In germline, CDR1 is MGHDK, CDR2 SYGVNS.

This chain connects TRBV19 to TRBJ2-3, with 8 bases matching TRBD1. CDR1 and CDR2 from the germline V gene are LNHDA and SQIVND (reference sequence). The length of the CDR3 is 16 residues. V shed 1 base and J 5 bases; nucleotides not matched to a gene: 8. DNA of the CDR3: TGTGCCAGTAGTATAGCACCGACAGGGGTGAGAGATACGCAGTATTTT. Translation: CASSIAPTGVRDTQYF.

This clone is a singleton in its sample. CDR3 sequence reads: CASSLQETQYF. CDR3 DNA sequence: TGTGCCAGTAGTCTTCAAGAGACCCAGTACTTC. The J gene is TRBJ2-5, the V gene TRBV19; D not certain. V lost 5 bases and J lost 2, with 3 bases in between. This CDR3 comprises 11 residues. Germline V gene lookup returns CDR1 LNHDA and CDR2 SQIVND (reference sequence).

The J gene is TRBJ2-7, the V gene TRBV6-5; 10 positions match TRBD2. Germline lookup yields CDR1 MNHEY and CDR2 SVGAGI. The CDR3 totals 15 residues. The trim removed 1 base at V and 4 bases at J, leaving 4 bases unmatched. The CDR3 protein is CASSYLASGSYEQYF. The CDR3 bases are TGTGCCAGCAGTTACTTGGCTAGCGGGAGTTACGAGCAGTACTTC.

This sequence joins TRBV27 and TRBJ2-7, with D possibly being TRBD2 (5 bases). CDR3 length: 16 amino acids. Germline V CDR1 and CDR2: MNHEY, SMNVEV (reference sequence). With 3 bases removed from V and 7 bases from J, the gap between germline ends came to 22 bases. This CDR3 is CASSFLRGAEVGEQYF. CDR3 in DNA: TGTGCCAGCAGTTTCCTCCGGGGAGCGGAGGTGGGGGAGCAGTACTTC.

The chain joins TRBV6-6 to TRBJ1-5; maybe TRBD1 (6 bases). Germline V lookup: CDR1 MNHNY, CDR2 SVGAGI (reference sequence). With 5 bases removed from V and 2 bases from J, the gap between germline ends came to 13 bases. The CDR3 has 15 amino acids. The CDR3 DNA reads TGTGCCAGCAGTCCTCCCCGACAGGGCAATCAGCCCCAGCATTTT. Amino acids: CASSPPRQGNQPQHF.

V is TRBV4-1 and J is TRBJ1-1; TRBD1 matches 7 bases. CDR3 size: 14 residues. V trimming: 4 bases; J trimming: 1 base; junction bases outside the gene matches: 3. CDR1 is MGHRA, CDR2 YSYEKL, per germline. Written as DNA, the CDR3 is TGCGCCAGCAGCCGCCGGGACAGGAACACTGAAGCTTTCTTT. Protein: CASSRRDRNTEAFF.

V usage is TRBV15 and J usage is TRBJ1-4, with D perhaps matching TRBD1 (5 bases). The CDR3 contains 15 residues. In germline, CDR1 is LNHNV, CDR2 YYDKDF (reference sequence). V was cut by 1 base and J by 8 bases, with 14 bases left in between. In nucleotides, the CDR3 is TGTGCCACCAGCAGAGCTACCGGGACTCAGGAAAAACTGTTTTTT. Translation: CATSRATGTQEKLFF.

The gene calls are TRBV2 and TRBJ2-5; tentatively, D is TRBD1 (5 bases). Per the germline V gene, CDR1 is SNHLY and CDR2 is FYNNEI. The CDR3 is 15 amino acids. Trimming cost V 0 bases and J 4 bases, with 12 bases left between them. CDR3 residues: CASSEARGTGETQYF. CDR3 in DNA: TGTGCCAGCAGTGAAGCAAGGGGAACGGGAGAGACCCAGTACTTC.

This clone was counted a single time. V is TRBV7-2 and J is TRBJ2-5; TRBD1 matches at 8 bases. The CDR3 length is 15 residues. V shed 3 bases, J shed 3 bases, and the junction held 6 bases outside the gene matches. The germline CDR1 and CDR2 sequences are SGHTA and FQGNSA. This CDR3 reads CASSFDRGSEETQYF. The DNA of the CDR3 is TGTGCCAGCAGCTTCGACAGGGGAAGTGAAGAGACCCAGTACTTC. The full variable domain, rest sourced from reference TRBV7-2 and TRBJ2-5, is GAGVSQSPSNKVTEKGKDVELRCDPISGHTALYWYRQSLGQGLEFLIYFQGNSAPDKSGLPSDRFSAERTGGSVSTLTIQRTQQEDSAVYLCASSFDRGSEETQYFGPGTRLLVL.

This clone was counted once. This chain uses TRBV11-2 with TRBJ2-7; D ambiguous. Germline V gives CDR1 SGHAT, CDR2 FQNNGV. The CDR3 is made up of 15 amino acids. Trimming removed 4 bases from V and 4 bases from J, with 17 bases in between. The CDR3, as DNA: TGTGCCAGCAGCTCCAACAGACACCCCCCGTACGAGCAGTACTTC. This translates into CASSSNRHPPYEQYF.

This clone was counted only a few times. This sequence joins TRBV4-3 and TRBJ1-1; D is unclear. CDR1 and CDR2 from the germline V gene are LGHNA and YSLEER. The CDR3 totals 15 residues. The ends were cut back, 0 bases at V and 4 bases at J, with 12 bases in the middle. CDR3 amino acids: CASSQDSGVGTEAFF. The DNA of the CDR3 is TGCGCCAGCAGCCAAGATTCCGGGGTAGGCACTGAAGCTTTCTTT.

The chain is built from TRBV19 and TRBJ2-2; 11 bases map to TRBD2. CDR1 is LNHDA and CDR2 is SQIVND in the germline V gene (reference sequence). The junction had 12 bases not matched to a gene; V was cut back by 7 bases and J by 5 bases. The CDR3 consists of 17 residues. The CDR3 DNA reads TGTGCCAGTACGATAGGGCTAGCGGGAGGCAATACCGGGGAGCTGTTTTTT. This gives the protein CASTIGLAGGNTGELFF. Combining the CDR3 with reference TRBV19 and TRBJ2-2 gives the whole variable domain DGGITQSPKYLFRKEGQNVTLSCEQNLNHDAMYWYRQDPGQGLRLIYYSQIVNDFQKGDIAEGYSVSREKKESFPLTVTSAQKNPTAFYLCASTIGLAGGNTGELFFGEGSRLTVL.

This clone has more than one count but fewer than ten. This chain uses TRBV19 with TRBJ1-4, with D perhaps matching TRBD1 (6 bases). The germline V gene encodes CDR1 LNHDA and CDR2 SQIVND (reference sequence). The V end lost 11 bases, the J end lost 7 bases, and 20 bases lay between the germline ends. The CDR3 spans 14 residues. The CDR3 sequence: CASNTQGRGEKLFF. The CDR3 DNA is TGTGCCTCAAACACCCAGGGGAGGGGTGAAAAACTGTTTTTT.

The chain couples TRBV6-4 to TRBJ2-3; TRBD2 agrees at 10 bases. The J segment lost 4 bases and the V segment lost 0 bases, leaving 1 base of the junction unmatched. Germline loops: CDR1 MRHNA, CDR2 SNTAGT. The CDR3 is made up of 15 amino acids. The CDR3 bases are TGTGCCAGCAGTGACTCTAGCGGGGGGCCAGATACGCAGTATTTT. It encodes CASSDSSGGPDTQYF.

V and J are TRBV28 and TRBJ1-5; 7 bases align to TRBD1. This CDR3 region has 16 residues. CDR1 is MDHEN, CDR2 SYDVKM, per germline. V was pared by 6 bases and J by 5 bases, with 13 bases of the junction left unmatched. DNA of the CDR3: TGTGCCAGCAGCCTCCAGAGGGGGCGTTTGGATCAGCCCCAGCATTTT. Translated, it gives CASSLQRGRLDQPQHF.

This clone was recorded a few times. V gene TRBV5-5 combines with J gene TRBJ1-5; a weak D match, TRBD1 (5 bases). Trimming took 4 bases from V and 4 from J, leaving 15 bases between them. This CDR3 has 15 residues. Looked up from germline, CDR1 is SGHKS and CDR2 is YYEKEE (reference sequence). The CDR3: CASSRTGGLNQPQHF. The CDR3 DNA reads as TGTGCCAGCAGCCGGACGGGGGGTTTAAATCAGCCCCAGCATTTT. Drawing the rest from reference TRBV5-5 and TRBJ1-5, the complete variable domain is DAGVTQSPTHLIKTRGQQVTLRCSPISGHKSVSWYQQVLGQGPQFIFQYYEKEERGRGNFPDRFSARQFPNYSSELNVNALLLGDSALYLCASSRTGGLNQPQHFGDGTRLSIL.

This clone was seen a single time. The chain employs TRBV23-1 and TRBJ2-5, with 11 positions matching TRBD1. TRBV23-1 is an ORF, and what it does is uncertain. V gave up 3 bases and J gave up 1 base; unmatched junction bases: 7. This CDR3 region has 17 residues. CDR3 region: CASSHPRTGGGQETQYF. The CDR3 bases are TGCGCCAGCAGTCATCCAAGGACAGGGGGCGGCCAAGAGACCCAGTACTTC.

This clone occurred a few times. The gene calls are TRBV4-1 and TRBJ1-6; 9 bases agree with TRBD1. CDR1 is MGHRA, CDR2 YSYEKL, per germline. With V trimmed by 3 bases and J by 7 bases, 7 bases remained unmatched. CDR3 length: 16 residues. The DNA of the CDR3 is TGCGCCAGCAGCCAGATACAGGGGGCCGGGAATTCACCCCTCCACTTT. It encodes CASSQIQGAGNSPLHF.

The genes are TRBV5-1 and TRBJ2-2; TRBD1 might be the D (5 bases). The CDR3 runs to 14 residues. Trimming removed 5 bases from V and 5 bases from J, with 13 bases in between. CDR1 and CDR2 (germline): SGHRS, YFSETQ. The CDR3 here is CASSASPGTGELFF. In DNA form, the CDR3 reads TGCGCCAGCAGTGCAAGCCCAGGGACCGGGGAGCTGTTTTTT.

The chain has TRBV5-5 and TRBJ2-7; 8 bases map to TRBD1. Germline CDR1 and CDR2: SGHKS and YYEKEE (reference sequence). With V trimmed by 0 bases and J by 5 bases, 7 bases remained unmatched. The CDR3 totals 15 residues. The CDR3 loop is CASSLVDRAVDEQYF. The CDR3 region has the DNA TGTGCCAGCAGCTTGGTGGACAGGGCCGTTGACGAGCAGTACTTC.

J is TRBJ1-1 and V is TRBV27; no firm D call. V was shortened by 8 bases and J by 9 bases, with 10 bases between the two germline ends. The CDR3 is 10 residues long. In germline, CDR1 is MNHEY, CDR2 SMNVEV (reference sequence). DNA of the CDR3: TGTGCCAGCGGCGCGGCCCAAGCTTTCTTT. Its translation: CASGAAQAFF.

The V and J genes are TRBV19 and TRBJ2-7; TRBD2 is a possible D gene (6 bases). Per germline, CDR1 LNHDA and CDR2 SQIVND (reference sequence). CDR3 length: 13 amino acids. V was pared by 7 bases and J by 7 bases, with 17 bases between. This CDR3 is CASMEGLYGEQYF. DNA of the CDR3: TGTGCCAGTATGGAGGGACTCTACGGGGAGCAGTACTTC.